The 15 T cell receptor beta chains listed next were all sequenced from one sample in a study of T-cell memory formation after mild COVID-19. Each CDR3 protein gets one entry after TCRdb re-called the 5' RACE reads with MiXCR. The sample records 470,000 or so distinct CDR3 sequences, approximately 20% being singletons. Sequences were obtained from PBMCs or a T cell subset sorted from them (not recorded which). These TCRs come from an adult woman who had mild COVID-19 (a few samples of this study predate the infection). Cell type and time point are not known.

The V call is TRBV3-1, the J call TRBJ1-2, with D tentatively TRBD1 (5 bases). The V gene's germline CDR1 is LGHDT and CDR2 YNNKEL (reference sequence). V was cut by 2 bases and J by 7 bases, with 11 bases left in between. This CDR3 has 13 amino acids. In DNA form, the CDR3 reads TGTGCCAGCAGCCAACGGGGACCTGCTGGCTACACCTTC. This sequence encodes CASSQRGPAGYTF. Complete variable domain (other parts from reference TRBV3-1 and TRBJ1-2): DTAVSQTPKYLVTQMGNDKSIKCEQNLGHDTMYWYKQDSKKFLKIMFSYNNKELIINETVPNRFSPKSPDKAHLNLHINSLELGDSAVYFCASSQRGPAGYTFGSGTRLTVV.

A single count supports this clonotype. The chain uses TRBV14 and TRBJ2-7; D gene unclear. CDR1 and CDR2 (germline): SGHDN, FVKESK. The CDR3 spans 12 residues. The V end was cut by 1 base, the J end by 6 bases, with 7 bases between. This CDR3 reads CASSQGATEQYF. The CDR3, as DNA: TGTGCCAGCAGCCAAGGAGCTACCGAGCAGTACTTC.

The V gene is TRBV29-1, the J gene TRBJ1-1; no clear D. The CDR3 spans 13 residues. Germline assignment: CDR1 SQVTM and CDR2 ANQGSEA. This chain's CDR3 is CSETPRPGTEAFF. For the CDR3, the DNA is TGCAGTGAGACCCCAAGGCCAGGCACTGAAGCTTTCTTT.

This chain joins TRBV7-2 and TRBJ2-5; TRBD2 agrees at 7 bases. There are 13 residues in the CDR3. Trimming took 8 bases from V and 9 from J; bases not matched to a gene: 12. Looked up from germline, CDR1 is SGHTA and CDR2 is FQGNSA. CDR3: CASAREGLGAQYF. The CDR3 DNA reads as TGTGCCAGCGCTAGGGAGGGCCTAGGGGCCCAGTACTTC.

The count of this clonotype is one. The chain combines TRBV5-1 with TRBJ1-4; 7 bases fit TRBD1. The CDR3 length is 15 residues. Losses at the gene ends were 4 bases for V and 5 bases for J; bases not matched to a gene: 8. Germline CDR1 reads SGHRS; CDR2 reads YFSETQ. The CDR3: CASSRTGDPNEKLFF. In DNA, the CDR3 is TGCGCCAGCAGCAGAACAGGGGACCCCAATGAAAAACTGTTTTTT.

This clonotype was observed a few times. The V gene is TRBV30, the J gene TRBJ2-3; D unclear. CDR3 length: 12 residues. Germline V CDR1 and CDR2: GTSNPN, SVGIG (reference sequence). V lost 2 bases and J 6 bases, leaving 9 bases between the germline ends. In nucleotides, the CDR3 is TGTGCCTGGAGTCCTTTACTGGATACGCAGTATTTT. Its translation is CAWSPLLDTQYF.

This chain uses TRBV7-9 with TRBJ2-3, with TRBD2 identical over 13 bases. Germline values: CDR1 SEHNR, CDR2 FQNEAQ (reference sequence). The trim removed 5 bases at V and 5 bases at J, leaving 7 bases unmatched. CDR3 size: 16 residues. The CDR3, as DNA: TGTGCCAGCAGCAAGGGGACTAGCGGGACAGTAGATACGCAGTATTTT. Residues: CASSKGTSGTVDTQYF.

This clonotype occurred a few times. This chain connects TRBV5-1 to TRBJ2-2; 8 nucleotides agree with TRBD1. Germline V CDR1 and CDR2: SGHRS, YFSETQ. The CDR3 is 14 residues long. The J segment lost 6 bases and the V segment lost 4 bases, leaving 5 bases of the junction unmatched. In DNA, the CDR3 is TGCGCCAGCAGCACCAAGGACAGGGCCGGGGAGCTGTTTTTT. Translating gives CASSTKDRAGELFF.

On this clonotype: A much larger clone lies a single base off, so this may be a read error. CDR3 region: CASSSTGDNEQFF. The CDR3 DNA sequence: TGTGCCAGCAGCTCGACAGGGGACAATGAGCAGTTCTTC. The chain carries TRBV7-9 and TRBJ2-1; TRBD1 aligns across 8 bases. After removal of 4 bases from V and 5 bases from J, the junction contained 1 base not matched to a gene. Germline values: CDR1 SEHNR, CDR2 FQNEAQ (reference sequence). The CDR3 length is 13 residues.

The V call is TRBV11-2, the J call TRBJ2-1; 10 bases are shared with TRBD2. Unmatched junction bases numbered 9, after V lost 1 base and J lost 6 bases. The CDR3 is 17 amino acids. Germline V gene data show CDR1 as SGHAT and CDR2 as FQNNGV. The CDR3 region is CASSLGVLAGNPNEQFF. DNA of the CDR3: TGTGCCAGCAGCTTAGGGGTACTAGCGGGAAACCCCAATGAGCAGTTCTTC.

This rearrangement joins TRBV5-1 to TRBJ2-2; D gene uncertain. Between the trimmed V and J ends, which lost 1 base and 2 bases, there was a span of 18 bases. The CDR3 length is 18 residues. CDR1 SGHRS and CDR2 YFSETQ come from the germline V gene. The CDR3 spells CASSLTTVRLGNTGELFF. The CDR3 DNA sequence: TGCGCCAGCAGCTTGACCACCGTTCGATTGGGTAACACCGGGGAGCTGTTTTTT.

This clonotype was detected only a few times. The chain is built from TRBV7-9 and TRBJ2-1; 7 positions agree with TRBD2. This CDR3 is 18 amino acids long. In germline, CDR1 is SEHNR, CDR2 FQNEAQ (reference sequence). J was trimmed by 5 bases and V by 0 bases; bases with no gene match: 13. The CDR3 DNA reads TGTGCCAGCAGCTTAGCATCGGTTCGGGCTAGCGGAGACAATGAGCAGTTCTTC. Its protein is CASSLASVRASGDNEQFF.

This clonotype has ten or more counts. This chain uses TRBV4-2 with TRBJ2-7, with a possible D match to TRBD1 (5 bases). Germline V gene sequence: CDR1 LGHNA, CDR2 YNFKEQ. The V and J ends lost 3 bases and 1 base respectively, with 7 bases between them. The CDR3 contains 13 residues. The CDR3 coding sequence is TGTGCCAGCAGCCACCAGGGTTCCTACGAGCAGTACTTC. Protein sequence: CASSHQGSYEQYF.

The V and J genes are TRBV7-2 and TRBJ2-7; TRBD2 is a possible D gene (6 bases). CDR1 SGHTA and CDR2 FQGNSA come from the germline V gene. V lost 5 bases and J lost 4, with 18 bases in between. CDR3 length: 15 residues. For the CDR3, the DNA is TGTGCCAGCAGCCCAACGGGACTGGTGGGGTACGAGCAGTACTTC. Its translation: CASSPTGLVGYEQYF.

The chain couples TRBV20-1 to TRBJ2-1, with 8 bases fitting TRBD1. The J segment lost 5 bases and the V segment lost 1 base, leaving 7 bases of the junction unmatched. This CDR3 spans 15 amino acids. From germline, CDR1 is DFQATT and CDR2 SNEGSKA (reference sequence). CDR3 in amino acids: CSARGGQGANNEQFF. DNA for the CDR3: TGCAGTGCTAGAGGAGGACAGGGAGCGAACAATGAGCAGTTCTTC.